This T cell receptor (beta chain) was retrieved from a study of T cells expressing NK-cell markers. Germline lookup yields CDR1 LNHDA and CDR2 SQIVND (reference sequence). The CDR3 runs to 13 residues. Making the TCR beta cDNA relied on 5'RACE template switching with UMIs. TCRdb reanalyzed the 5' RACE reads, giving one entry per CDR3 protein sequence and no DNA. This repertoire includes about 150,000 distinct CDR3 sequences. Sequencing was done on a sample of blood T cells: a sorted CD56 or NKG2C T cell subset, CD4+ or CD8+ T cells, or bulk PBMC T cells (not recorded which). The receptor was derived from a woman aged 45 to 65 in good health. The chain couples TRBV19 to TRBJ1-1. The chain's CDR3 is CASSIVGGTEAFF.